Listed here are 3 T cell receptor beta chains from one sample, sequenced in a study of Tregs in tolerant kidney transplant recipients. Clones were sequenced by immunoSEQ multiplex PCR, and TCRdb holds only the in-frame ones, with some missing. Its table records 6,200 or so clones. The nonmyeloablative bone marrow transplants came from related graft donors, with transient mixed chimerism. This material consisted of CD4+ T cells from blood (PBMCs), taken 6 months after the transplant. The origin of the receptors is a human patient who received a combined kidney and bone marrow transplant. Some of the T cells might come from the graft donor.

Details on this clone: The read ends 3 residues before the CDR3 terminus; that terminus is restored from the germline J gene. The V call is TRBV12-3 or TRBV12-4, the J call TRBJ2-3; 16 bases agree with TRBD2. The CDR3 runs 18 residues. J lost 3 bases, V lost 6 bases, and 9 bases had no gene match. CDR3 in amino acids: CASRPGTSGRVKTDTQYF. CDR3 DNA, as far as it was read: TGTGCCAGCAGGCCCGGGACTAGCGGGAGGGTTAAGACAGATACG.

About this clone itself: From the germline J gene comes the end of the CDR3, since the read stops 3 residues before it. The chain carries TRBV12-3 or TRBV12-4 and TRBJ2-7; D perhaps matches TRBD1 (5 bases). The CDR3 length is 13 residues. V shed 1 base and J shed 2 bases, with 6 bases lying between them. This chain's CDR3 is CASSLDRTYEQYF. CDR3 DNA (partial): TGTGCCAGCAGTTTAGACAGGACCTACGAG.

Notes on this clone: The read ends 3 residues before the CDR3 terminus; that terminus is restored from the germline J gene. The chain links TRBV2 to TRBJ2-1, with 10 nucleotides matching TRBD2. The CDR3 is made up of 15 amino acids. CDR1 and CDR2 from the germline V gene are SNHLY and FYNNEI. V was clipped by 2 bases and J by 8 bases; unmatched bases: 6. The CDR3 reads CASSELAGVMDEQFF. Incomplete CDR3 DNA: TGTGCCAGCAGTGAACTAGCGGGAGTGATGGATGAG.